The 31 T cell receptor beta chains reported below all come from one sample, sequenced in a study of cytomegalovirus exposure and HLA in healthy donors. PCR amplification relied on 60 Vbeta primers (plus 13 Jbeta primers). The table came from immunoSEQ multiplex PCR; TCRdb's copy has only in-frame clones and leaves some out. The data hold roughly 150,000 clones, with roughly 80% observed a single time. The sequencing sample was made of PBMCs. Source of these receptors: a male donor in good health and CMV-seronegative.

The V gene is TRBV18, the J gene TRBJ2-1; D might be TRBD1 (5 bases). The germline V gene has CDR1 KGHSH and CDR2 LQKENI. CDR3 length: 14 amino acids. Between the trimmed V and J ends, which lost 2 bases and 5 bases, there was a span of 10 bases. CDR3 DNA sequence: TGTGCCAGCTCACCAGTTCCAGGGAACAATGAGCAGTTCTTC. This translates into CASSPVPGNNEQFF. Variable domain in full (rest from reference TRBV18 and TRBJ2-1): NAGVMQNPRHLVRRRGQEARLRCSPMKGHSHVYWYRQLPEEGLKFMVYLQKENIIDESGMPKERFSAEFPKEGPSILRIQQVVRGDSAAYFCASSPVPGNNEQFFGPGTRLTVL.

Ten or more counts support this clone. Additional DNA sequences in this sample encode the identical CDR3. The genes are TRBV4-3 and TRBJ1-1; 7 bases fit TRBD1. CDR1 is LGHNA, CDR2 YSLEER, per germline. Germline trimming cut 4 bases from V and 8 bases from J; bases unmatched to any gene: 4. The CDR3 runs to 12 residues. For the CDR3, the DNA is TGCGCCAGCAGCCGCGTACAGGGGGAAGCTTTCTTT. It is translated as CASSRVQGEAFF.

The rearrangement joins TRBV28 to TRBJ1-5; no firm D call. Trimming took off 4 bases at V and 8 bases at J, with 18 bases between the two ends. Germline lookup yields CDR1 MDHEN and CDR2 SYDVKM. This CDR3 region has 15 residues. CDR3 protein: CASSSGSPVVEPQHF. Here the CDR3 DNA reads TGTGCCAGCAGTTCAGGTTCTCCGGTCGTGGAGCCCCAGCATTTT.

The V gene is TRBV19, the J gene TRBJ2-7; D gene unclear. Germline lookup yields CDR1 LNHDA and CDR2 SQIVND (reference sequence). The CDR3 is made up of 15 amino acids. The V end was cut by 1 base, the J end by 0 bases, with 10 bases between. The chain's CDR3 is CASSIVGGRSYEQYF. In DNA form, the CDR3 reads TGTGCCAGTAGTATAGTAGGCGGCCGCTCCTACGAGCAGTACTTC.

V gene TRBV6-6 combines with J gene TRBJ2-5; TRBD2 agrees at 12 bases. CDR1 is MNHNY and CDR2 is SVGAGI in the germline V gene (reference sequence). The CDR3 is made up of 16 amino acids. V shed 2 bases and J 2 bases; nucleotides not matched to a gene: 3. The CDR3 protein is CASSYRLAGGQETQYF. In DNA form, the CDR3 reads TGTGCCAGCAGTTACCGCCTAGCGGGGGGGCAAGAGACCCAGTACTTC.

CDR3 in DNA: TGCAGCGTTCCACATTACAATGAGCAGTTCTTC. Its protein is CSVPHYNEQFF. This chain uses TRBV29-1 with TRBJ2-1; no definite D call. With 5 bases removed from V and 4 bases from J, the gap between germline ends came to 6 bases. This CDR3 contains 11 residues. Per the germline V gene, CDR1 is SQVTM and CDR2 is ANQGSEA.

The CDR3 region has the DNA TGTGCCAGCAGCGTAAGGCGGACAGGGGACACTGAAGCTTTCTTT. Translation gives CASSVRRTGDTEAFF. The chain recombines TRBV7-8 with TRBJ1-1; TRBD1 aligns across 9 bases. Trimming cost V 5 bases and J 3 bases; bases outside gene matches: 7. The germline gives CDR1 SGHVS, CDR2 FQNEAQ. CDR3 length equals 15 residues.

V usage is TRBV11-1 and J usage is TRBJ2-5; tentatively, D is TRBD1 (6 bases). CDR3 length: 16 residues. V gave up 0 bases and J gave up 5 bases, with 16 bases separating them. Per germline, CDR1 SGHAT and CDR2 FQDESV (reference sequence). CDR3 sequence reads: CASSLAGHSIGETQYF. CDR3 sequence (DNA): TGTGCCAGCAGCTTAGCGGGACACTCCATAGGGGAGACCCAGTACTTC.

This rearrangement joins TRBV4-2 to TRBJ2-3, with TRBD2 matching 8 bases. Per germline, CDR1 LGHNA and CDR2 YNFKEQ. CDR3 length: 17 amino acids. Trimming cost V 1 base and J 2 bases; bases outside gene matches: 8. DNA of the CDR3: TGTGCCAGCAGCCAAGCCGGGGCTAGCGGGTTCACAGATACGCAGTATTTT. Translating gives CASSQAGASGFTDTQYF.

This clone was detected a few times. J is TRBJ2-1 and V is TRBV30, with TRBD2 matching over 9 bases. The CDR3 has 13 amino acids. CDR1 and CDR2 (germline): GTSNPN, SVGIG (reference sequence). V dropped 7 bases and J dropped 8; count of bases not matched to a gene: 9. The CDR3 region is CASTLAGNDEQFF. Written as DNA, the CDR3 is TGTGCCTCGACCCTAGCGGGAAACGATGAGCAGTTCTTC.

The CDR3 loop reads CASSLVPQGIYGYTF. Written as DNA, the CDR3 is TGTGCCAGCAGCTTAGTCCCTCAGGGCATCTATGGCTACACCTTC. V usage is TRBV7-2 and J usage is TRBJ1-2; perhaps TRBD1 as D (5 bases). V gave up 1 base and J gave up 4 bases, with 13 bases separating them. The CDR3 totals 15 residues. Looked up from germline, CDR1 is SGHTA and CDR2 is FQGNSA. Together with reference TRBV7-2 and TRBJ1-2, the CDR3 gives the full variable domain: GAGVSQSPSNKVTEKGKDVELRCDPISGHTALYWYRQSLGQGLEFLIYFQGNSAPDKSGLPSDRFSAERTGGSVSTLTIQRTQQEDSAVYLCASSLVPQGIYGYTFGSGTRLTVV.

J is TRBJ1-2 and V is TRBV5-6; D is possibly TRBD1 (6 bases). The CDR3 runs 14 residues. Germline V gene sequence: CDR1 SGHDT, CDR2 YYEEEE. The V gene lost 0 bases and the J gene lost 4 bases, with 10 bases spanning the gap. The chain's CDR3 is CASSLGLQGYGYTF. The DNA of the CDR3 is TGTGCCAGCAGCTTGGGACTACAGGGCTATGGCTACACCTTC.

In this sample, this clone turned up a few times. The genes are TRBV30 and TRBJ2-1; 8 bases match TRBD1. The ends lost 3 bases at V and 7 bases at J; junction bases unmatched: 5. Germline V gene data show CDR1 as GTSNPN and CDR2 as SVGIG (reference sequence). This CDR3 has 13 amino acids. The DNA of the CDR3 is TGTGCCTGGAGGTCACAGGGGGTTAATGAGCAGTTCTTC. This translates into CAWRSQGVNEQFF.

The rearrangement uses TRBV4-3 and TRBJ1-3, with TRBD1 matching 9 bases. Germline-derived CDR1 and CDR2 are LGHNA and YSLEER. Trimming cost V 5 bases and J 2 bases; bases outside gene matches: 4. This CDR3 has 15 amino acids. The CDR3 sequence is CASSSGQGTGNTIYF. The CDR3 bases are TGCGCCAGCAGCTCCGGACAGGGGACTGGAAACACCATATATTTT.

V usage is TRBV7-6 and J usage is TRBJ2-7; D may be TRBD1 (6 bases). CDR1 and CDR2 (germline): SGHVS, FNYEAQ. The CDR3 loop spans 15 amino acids. The germline V and J ends were trimmed by 3 bases and 0 bases, with 12 bases remaining between them. The DNA for the CDR3 is TGTGCCAGCAGCTTTACCCGGGACAACTCCTACGAGCAGTACTTC. This gives the protein CASSFTRDNSYEQYF.

The genes are TRBV7-8 and TRBJ1-1; D might be TRBD1 (5 bases). The V end was cut by 2 bases, the J end by 3 bases, with 13 bases between. The germline V gene encodes CDR1 SGHVS and CDR2 FQNEAQ. The CDR3 runs 15 residues. The CDR3 region is CASSLRSGIYTEAFF. For the CDR3, the DNA is TGTGCCAGCAGCTTAAGGTCAGGGATTTACACTGAAGCTTTCTTT.

This rearrangement joins TRBV6-5 to TRBJ1-1; TRBD1 might be the D (6 bases). The V gene lost 2 bases and the J gene lost 3 bases, with 7 bases spanning the gap. CDR3 length: 13 amino acids. Germline-derived CDR1 and CDR2 are MNHEY and SVGAGI. The DNA of the CDR3 is TGTGCCAGCAGTTACAACAGGGACACTGAAGCTTTCTTT. Amino acids: CASSYNRDTEAFF.

CDR3: CASSVAQGNEQFF. In nucleotides, the CDR3 is TGTGCCAGCAGCGTAGCTCAGGGCAATGAGCAGTTCTTC. The chain has TRBV9 and TRBJ2-1; tentative D call: TRBD1 (5 bases). V gave up 0 bases and J gave up 6 bases, with 7 bases separating them. The CDR3 is made up of 13 amino acids. Germline-derived CDR1 and CDR2 are SGDLS and YYNGEE.

The V and J genes are TRBV9 and TRBJ1-1, with D possibly being TRBD1 (5 bases). V gave up 0 bases and J gave up 4 bases, with 10 bases separating them. CDR1 SGDLS and CDR2 YYNGEE come from the germline V gene. The CDR3 has 14 residues. The CDR3 region is CASSVGGGTTEAFF. As DNA, the CDR3 is TGTGCCAGCAGCGTAGGGGGGGGGACCACTGAAGCTTTCTTT.

The V call is TRBV2, the J call TRBJ2-3, with 7 positions matching TRBD1. CDR3 length equals 16 residues. J lost 0 bases, V lost 5 bases, and 8 bases had no gene match. The germline V gene has CDR1 SNHLY and CDR2 FYNNEI. The DNA of the CDR3 is TGTGCCAGCAGTAAAGGACAGGCTCCTAGCACAGATACGCAGTATTTT. As protein: CASSKGQAPSTDTQYF.

V gene TRBV19 combines with J gene TRBJ2-1; the match to TRBD2 covers 8 bases. The CDR3 length is 16 residues. Trimming removed 5 bases from V and 5 bases from J; junction bases left unmatched: 11. Germline-derived CDR1 and CDR2 are LNHDA and SQIVND (reference sequence). As DNA, the CDR3 is TGTGCCAGTAGTGGGCTACTAGCGGCAGGCCACAATGAGCAGTTCTTC. Translating it yields CASSGLLAAGHNEQFF.

This clone occurred a few times. The chain uses TRBV11-2 and TRBJ2-7, with TRBD1 matching over 7 bases. Germline V gene sequence: CDR1 SGHAT, CDR2 FQNNGV. Unmatched junction bases numbered 5, after V lost 5 bases and J lost 4 bases. The CDR3 extends over 13 amino acids. The CDR3 protein is CASSQGEFYEQYF. CDR3 coding DNA: TGTGCCAGCAGCCAGGGGGAATTTTACGAGCAGTACTTC.

This clone has just a few counts. The J gene is TRBJ1-1, the V gene TRBV7-2, with 7 bases fitting TRBD1. Per germline, CDR1 SGHTA and CDR2 FQGNSA. Trimming took 1 base from V and 4 from J; bases not matched to a gene: 6. This CDR3 region has 15 residues. CDR3 coding DNA: TGTGCCAGCAGCTTAGGACAGGGACTGATCACTGAAGCTTTCTTT. Translated, it gives CASSLGQGLITEAFF.

V usage is TRBV7-2 and J usage is TRBJ1-1, with D possibly TRBD1 on 6 matching bases. The V end lost 5 bases, the J end lost 4 bases, and 20 bases lay between the germline ends. Germline lookup yields CDR1 SGHTA and CDR2 FQGNSA. The CDR3 extends over 16 amino acids. CDR3 nucleotides: TGTGCCAGCAGCCTTGTCATGTGGGGGCGAGGCACTGAAGCTTTCTTT. Its translation is CASSLVMWGRGTEAFF.

This chain's CDR3 is CASRLQGGTEAFF. Here the CDR3 DNA reads TGTGCCAGCAGACTACAGGGTGGCACTGAAGCTTTCTTT. The chain carries TRBV6-4 and TRBJ1-1; tentatively, D is TRBD1 (6 bases). CDR1 MRHNA and CDR2 SNTAGT come from the germline V gene. The CDR3 is 13 residues long. V was trimmed by 6 bases and J by 4 bases, leaving 12 bases between them.

This chain connects TRBV5-4 to TRBJ2-7; 9 positions match TRBD1. Trimming cost V 4 bases and J 5 bases; bases outside gene matches: 7. The CDR3 is made up of 14 amino acids. The V gene's germline CDR1 is SGHNT and CDR2 YYREEE (reference sequence). The CDR3 region has the DNA TGTGCCAGCAGCGTGGACAGGGGAAGGAACGAGCAGTACTTC. Encoded protein: CASSVDRGRNEQYF.

The rearrangement joins TRBV15 to TRBJ2-3; 8 bases are shared with TRBD2. The V and J ends lost 1 base and 5 bases, in that order; junction bases with no gene match: 2. The germline gives CDR1 LNHNV, CDR2 YYDKDF (reference sequence). This CDR3 is built from 14 residues. The CDR3 is CATSRALAGDTQYF. CDR3 nucleotide sequence: TGTGCCACCAGCAGAGCCCTAGCGGGAGATACGCAGTATTTT.

The chain carries TRBV7-6 and TRBJ2-3; D may be TRBD2 (6 bases). The CDR3 length is 16 residues. Deletions cut 5 bases from V and 2 bases from J, with 17 bases between. Germline CDR1 reads SGHVS; CDR2 reads FNYEAQ. The CDR3 bases are TGTGCCAGCAGCAACGATGGTAGCGGATACACAGATACGCAGTATTTT. It codes for CASSNDGSGYTDTQYF.

This clone was detected only a few times. Other nucleotide sequences in the sample specify the same CDR3. This sequence joins TRBV6-4 and TRBJ1-1, with D perhaps TRBD1 (6 bases). The CDR3 runs to 14 residues. Germline V gene lookup returns CDR1 MRHNA and CDR2 SNTAGT. With 0 bases removed from V and 5 bases from J, the gap between germline ends came to 10 bases. CDR3 bases: TGTGCCAGCAGTGACTCGTCTAGGGGGACTGAAGCTTTCTTT. Its protein is CASSDSSRGTEAFF.

This chain connects TRBV7-9 to TRBJ2-1; the match to TRBD2 covers 9 bases. J lost 6 bases, V lost 2 bases, and 5 bases had no gene match. The CDR3 length is 15 residues. Germline loops: CDR1 SEHNR, CDR2 FQNEAQ (reference sequence). In DNA, the CDR3 is TGTGCCAGCAGCTTAACGCTAGCGGGGCTCAATGAGCAGTTCTTC. Translation gives CASSLTLAGLNEQFF.

The genes are TRBV15 and TRBJ2-1, with 11 positions matching TRBD2. Germline CDR1 and CDR2: LNHNV and YYDKDF (reference sequence). V lost 5 bases, J lost 8 bases, and 8 bases stayed unmatched. CDR3 length: 15 residues. The CDR3 DNA reads as TGTGCCACCAGCCCCCGACTAGCGGGAAATCATGAGCAGTTCTTC. Translated: CATSPRLAGNHEQFF.